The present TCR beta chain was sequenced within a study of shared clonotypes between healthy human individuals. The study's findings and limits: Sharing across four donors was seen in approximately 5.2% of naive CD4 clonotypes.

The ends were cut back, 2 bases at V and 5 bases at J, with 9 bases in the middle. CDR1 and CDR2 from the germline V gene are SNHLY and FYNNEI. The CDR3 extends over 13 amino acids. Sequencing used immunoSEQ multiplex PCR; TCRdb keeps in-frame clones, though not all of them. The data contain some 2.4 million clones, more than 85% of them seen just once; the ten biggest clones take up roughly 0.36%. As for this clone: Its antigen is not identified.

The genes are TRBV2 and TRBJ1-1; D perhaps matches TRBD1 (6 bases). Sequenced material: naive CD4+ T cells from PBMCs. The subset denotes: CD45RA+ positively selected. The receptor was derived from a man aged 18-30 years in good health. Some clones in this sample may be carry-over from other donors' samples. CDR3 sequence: CASSEQGKTEAFF. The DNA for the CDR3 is TGTGCCAGCAGTGAACAGGGGAAAACTGAAGCTTTCTTT.